The clone carrying this TCR beta chain was detected once. Its antigen remains unknown. Measured with immunoSEQ multiplex PCR; TCRdb has only the in-frame clones, and not every one. Of about 85,000 clones listed, roughly 91% were seen once; the top ten hold 0.32%. This CDR3 contains 15 residues. V was pared by 5 bases and J by 5 bases, with 16 bases between. The V gene's germline CDR1 is SGHVS and CDR2 FNYEAQ. The record originates from a study of OX40 agonist ivuxolimab in advanced cancers. Findings and limits, study-wide: Both CD4+ and CD8+ T cell populations in blood had undergone clonal expansion by week 6 at 0.1 to 3.0 mg/kg.

The genes are TRBV7-6 and TRBJ2-1, with a possible D match to TRBD2 (6 bases). This sample comprised CD4+ or CD8+ T cells sorted from blood, obtained in a trial of the OX40 agonist ivuxolimab. This TCR came from an adult with an advanced solid tumor such as melanoma, head and neck, liver or kidney cancer. CDR3 sequence: CASSGRGRRDNEQFF. The CDR3 bases are TGTGCCAGCAGCGGGAGAGGGAGGAGAGACAATGAGCAGTTCTTC.